The sequence of this T cell receptor (beta chain) was determined in a study of T cell responses to AZD1222 COVID-19 vaccine. Study-wide findings and caveats: Along spike, vaccine-associated CD4 TCRs were found throughout, with dominance at 160-218 and 743-854. AZD1222 recipients seropositive at baseline numbered only 5 or 6. Reports say nearly half of spike-specific TCRs go after unmutated variant regions. After the peak T cell response, and only then, were repertoires sampled.

Turning to this clone: As yet, its antigen is unknown.

CDR3 length: 15 residues. Germline V gene sequence: CDR1 SGHTA, CDR2 FQGNSA. With 4 bases removed from V and 4 bases from J, the gap between germline ends came to 16 bases. Data came from immunoSEQ multiplex PCR; TCRdb stores just in-frame clones and leaves some out. The table lists approximately 150,000 clones, roughly 90% of them singletons. The material was peripheral blood, obtained on day 0 of AZD1222 vaccination. The chain uses TRBV7-2 and TRBJ1-1; D is undetermined. The source of this sequence is an adult in good health. CDR3 in DNA: TGTGCCAGCAGCTCCAGTCGGGCCGTCGGCACTGAAGCTTTCTTT. This sequence encodes CASSSSRAVGTEAFF.